Listed below are T cell receptor beta chains from one sample, sequenced in a study of human T cells and chemical hapten exposure. From the RACE reads, TCRdb called clonotypes with MiXCR, one entry per CDR3 protein. The sample holds around 99,000 distinct CDR3 sequences, under 15% seen once. Sequences were derived from whole blood, sampled in connection with sensitization to the hapten diphenylcyclopropenone (DPC). These receptors were taken from a woman in her thirties or forties with alopecia areata. Some clones in this sample may be carry-over from other donors' samples. CDR3s include the opening cysteine and the closing phenylalanine or tryptophan. Fields, in order: D gene, V gene, clone size, J gene, CDR3 DNA, CDR3 protein. The D gene is left open where the match is weak. A clone size is listed for some rows: how often the clone was seen (once, few, many), or a class if it is expanded.

d_gene: TRBD2; v_gene: TRBV7-9; abundance: few; j_gene: TRBJ2-1; CDR3nt: TGTGCCAGCAGGGAGCCGGGAGGGGTCCGCAATGAGCAGTTCTTC; CDR3aa: CASREPGGVRNEQFF
d_gene: -; v_gene: TRBV4-1; abundance: few; j_gene: TRBJ2-3; CDR3nt: TGCGCCAGCAGCCGACCGACAGCCACAGATACGCAGTATTTT; CDR3aa: CASSRPTATDTQYF
d_gene: TRBD1; v_gene: TRBV7-3; abundance: few; j_gene: TRBJ2-1; CDR3nt: TGTGCCAGCAGCTCGTCGGGACAGCGTCCCTACAATGAGCAGTTCTTC; CDR3aa: CASSSSGQRPYNEQFF
d_gene: -; v_gene: TRBV28; abundance: -; j_gene: TRBJ2-7; CDR3nt: TGTGCCAGCAGTTCAGGGGCTTACGAGCAGTACTTC; CDR3aa: CASSSGAYEQYF
d_gene: -; v_gene: TRBV3-1; abundance: many; j_gene: TRBJ2-2; CDR3nt: TGTGCCAGCAGCCAGCAAGGTCCGGGCACCGGGGAGCTGTTTTTT; CDR3aa: CASSQQGPGTGELFF
d_gene: -; v_gene: TRBV11-2; abundance: many; j_gene: TRBJ1-5; CDR3nt: TGTGCCAGCAGCTTATACGGAACCAATCAGCCCCAGCATTTT; CDR3aa: CASSLYGTNQPQHF
d_gene: TRBD1; v_gene: TRBV28; abundance: -; j_gene: TRBJ1-2; CDR3nt: TGTGCCAGCAGTTCGGCAGGGGGCAATTATGGCTACACCTTC; CDR3aa: CASSSAGGNYGYTF
d_gene: TRBD1; v_gene: TRBV10-3; abundance: -; j_gene: TRBJ2-7; CDR3nt: TGTGCCATCAGTAAACACCCGGGACAGGGGGCACAGGAGCAGTACTTC; CDR3aa: CAISKHPGQGAQEQYF
d_gene: -; v_gene: TRBV29-1; abundance: -; j_gene: TRBJ1-3; CDR3nt: TGCAGCGTTGGGACGCTCTCTGGAAACACCATATATTTT; CDR3aa: CSVGTLSGNTIYF
d_gene: -; v_gene: TRBV28; abundance: -; j_gene: TRBJ1-2; CDR3nt: TGTGCCAGCAGTTCGGTGTCGCACCTAGATGGCTACACCTTC; CDR3aa: CASSSVSHLDGYTF
d_gene: -; v_gene: TRBV6-2/TRBV6-3; abundance: -; j_gene: TRBJ1-5; CDR3nt: TGTGCCGGCAGTTACTTGAGCAATCAGCCCCAGCATTTT; CDR3aa: CAGSYLSNQPQHF
d_gene: TRBD1; v_gene: TRBV12-3/TRBV12-4; abundance: -; j_gene: TRBJ2-6; CDR3nt: TGTGCCAGCAGCCCGGGACAGGCTTCTGGGGCCAACGTCCTGACTTTC; CDR3aa: CASSPGQASGANVLTF
d_gene: -; v_gene: TRBV7-9; abundance: few; j_gene: TRBJ2-7; CDR3nt: TGTGCCAGCAGCGCCGCTGGGGTAGACGAGCAGTACTTC; CDR3aa: CASSAAGVDEQYF
d_gene: TRBD2; v_gene: TRBV4-3; abundance: few; j_gene: TRBJ2-7; CDR3nt: TGCGCCAGCAGCCAAGAGGAAGGGGCGGGAGGTGTCGACGAGCAGTACTTC; CDR3aa: CASSQEEGAGGVDEQYF
d_gene: -; v_gene: TRBV5-6; abundance: many; j_gene: TRBJ1-2; CDR3nt: TGTGCCAGCAGCTTGGGGCCGGACTATGGCTACACCTTC; CDR3aa: CASSLGPDYGYTF
d_gene: TRBD1; v_gene: TRBV3-1; abundance: -; j_gene: TRBJ1-1; CDR3nt: TGTGCCAGCAGCCAAGATTTATCATCAGGGGGCGCGGACACTGAAGCTTTCTTT; CDR3aa: CASSQDLSSGGADTEAFF
d_gene: -; v_gene: TRBV29-1; abundance: few; j_gene: TRBJ2-3; CDR3nt: TGCAGCGTTGAATTGGGGGGCCCAGATACGCAGTATTTT; CDR3aa: CSVELGGPDTQYF
d_gene: -; v_gene: TRBV20-1; abundance: few; j_gene: TRBJ2-4; CDR3nt: TGCAGTGCTAGGCCCCCGATCCTACAACAGGCCTCACTGTCTTTC; CDR3aa: CSARPPILQQASLSF
d_gene: -; v_gene: TRBV28; abundance: few; j_gene: TRBJ1-2; CDR3nt: TGTGCCAGCAGCCCACAGGAGAGCTATGGCTACACCTTC; CDR3aa: CASSPQESYGYTF
d_gene: -; v_gene: TRBV6-2/TRBV6-3; abundance: -; j_gene: TRBJ2-1; CDR3nt: TGTGCCAGCAGTTACTCAGGCCTGGGGAACAATGAGCAGTTCTTC; CDR3aa: CASSYSGLGNNEQFF
d_gene: -; v_gene: TRBV6-1; abundance: few; j_gene: TRBJ1-2; CDR3nt: TGTGCCAGAGGGACGCCTCTCTATGGCTACACCTTC; CDR3aa: CARGTPLYGYTF
d_gene: -; v_gene: TRBV6-6; abundance: -; j_gene: TRBJ2-3; CDR3nt: TGTGCCAGCAGTTACTCTAGATTGGATACGCAGTATTTT; CDR3aa: CASSYSRLDTQYF
d_gene: -; v_gene: TRBV16; abundance: -; j_gene: TRBJ1-5; CDR3nt: TGTGCCAGCAGCCAATGGGCCCTAACACATAGCAATCAGCCCCAGCATTTT; CDR3aa: CASSQWALTHSNQPQHF
d_gene: -; v_gene: TRBV20-1; abundance: -; j_gene: TRBJ1-3; CDR3nt: TGCAGTGCTATTATTGCAGGAAACACCATATATTTT; CDR3aa: CSAIIAGNTIYF
d_gene: -; v_gene: TRBV28; abundance: many; j_gene: TRBJ1-1; CDR3nt: TGTGCCAGCAGTTTAACATTGAACACTGAAGCTTTCTTT; CDR3aa: CASSLTLNTEAFF
d_gene: TRBD2; v_gene: TRBV6-5; abundance: -; j_gene: TRBJ2-1; CDR3nt: TGTGCCAGCAGTCCGGGACTAGCGGGGCCTATTGACAATGAGCAGTTCTTC; CDR3aa: CASSPGLAGPIDNEQFF
d_gene: -; v_gene: TRBV4-2; abundance: -; j_gene: TRBJ2-6; CDR3nt: TGTGCCAGCAGCCCACCCGGGACGCTAGCAGGCGTCCTGACTTTC; CDR3aa: CASSPPGTLAGVLTF
d_gene: TRBD2; v_gene: TRBV5-4; abundance: -; j_gene: TRBJ2-7; CDR3nt: TGTGCCAGCAGCAGACCCCCCGGGACTAGCGCTTACGAGCAGTACTTC; CDR3aa: CASSRPPGTSAYEQYF